This paragraph reports one T cell receptor beta chain. Its specificity is not known. The data belong to a study of cytomegalovirus exposure and HLA in healthy donors. Study-level points and caveats: Previously analyzed data showed that most TCR beta V segments were productive at a frequency of about 87% or about 30%. Presence/absence analyses took donor sequencing depth as roughly uniform. There were some V segments, including TRBV6-2 and TRBV6-3, excluded as indistinguishable.

Primers included in the PCR were 60 Vbeta and 13 Jbeta primers. Generated by immunoSEQ multiplex PCR, the TCRdb table keeps only in-frame clones and is missing some. Altogether about 130,000 clones are present, 75% to 80% being singletons, with the ten largest covering approximately 0.86%. Unmatched junction bases numbered 5, after V lost 2 bases and J lost 7 bases. CDR1 and CDR2 (germline): MGHDK, SYGVNS. The CDR3 loop spans 15 amino acids. Sequencing used PBMCs. The chain carries TRBV25-1 and TRBJ1-6; 7 bases fit TRBD1. The sequence was obtained from an older woman in good health and CMV-seronegative. The CDR3 is CASSERDSVNSPLHF. The CDR3 DNA reads as TGTGCCAGCAGTGAAAGGGACAGCGTGAATTCACCCCTCCACTTT.